These T cell receptor beta chains were read from a single sample in a study of regulatory T cells in long-lasting Graves disease. TCRdb passed the multiplex PCR reads through MiXCR, listing each CDR3 protein once. The sample lists about 470,000 distinct CDR3 sequences; less than 25% were seen once. The sequencing here drew on peripheral blood mononuclear cells (PBMCs), taken when the disease was refractory, from a patient treated with antithyroid drugs. These receptors all stem from a female donor with Graves disease. Both conserved end residues are part of each CDR3. Each record gives: V gene, clone size, J gene, CDR3 length, D gene, CDR3 protein, CDR3 DNA. A D gene is named only where the DNA matches it firmly. Clone size is shown for a subset of rows, as once, few, many or a class of expanded clone.

>TRBV7-2|.|TRBJ2-1|14|.
CASTSLRDRGEQFF
TGTGCCAGCACCTCGCTGAGGGATCGGGGTGAGCAGTTCTTC
>TRBV6-1|many|TRBJ1-5|14|.
CASSFTPQSGPQHF
TGTGCCAGCAGCTTTACGCCCCAATCAGGGCCCCAGCATTTT
>TRBV3-1|.|TRBJ1-5|15|TRBD1
CASSQATQGNQPQHF
TGTGCCAGCAGCCAAGCCACACAGGGGAATCAGCCCCAGCATTTT
>TRBV18|.|TRBJ1-2|15|.
CASSPKRHSNYGYTF
TGTGCCAGCTCACCCAAAAGGCACAGCAACTATGGCTACACCTTC
>TRBV5-1|.|TRBJ1-1|15|.
CASSPGSGGNTEAFF
TGCGCCAGCAGCCCGGGGAGTGGGGGGAACACTGAAGCTTTCTTT
>TRBV2|many|TRBJ1-5|13|TRBD1
CASSTGGVLIRHF
TGTGCCAGCAGTACAGGGGGGGTCCTTATAAGGCATTTT
>TRBV6-5|few|TRBJ1-1|14|.
CASSYIGGKTEAFF
TGTGCCAGCAGTTACATCGGGGGGAAAACTGAAGCTTTCTTT
>TRBV7-2|.|TRBJ1-3|18|.
CASSLVASPRSSGNTIYF
TGTGCCAGCAGCTTAGTGGCTAGCCCCCGGAGCTCTGGAAACACCATATATTTT
>TRBV28|many|TRBJ1-1|12|.
CASSFVNTEAFF
TGTGCCAGCAGTTTTGTCAACACTGAAGCTTTCTTT
>TRBV24-1|.|TRBJ2-2|15|TRBD1
CATKRGRGNSGELFF
TGTGCCACCAAAAGGGGCAGGGGGAATAGCGGGGAGCTGTTTTTT
>TRBV27|few|TRBJ2-2|14|.
CASSYRPSGGELFF
TGTGCCAGCAGTTACCGGCCCTCGGGCGGGGAGCTGTTTTTT
>TRBV7-9|.|TRBJ2-7|14|TRBD2
CASSRGPAGGEQYF
TGTGCCAGCTCCCGGGGACCAGCGGGGGGAGAGCAGTACTTC
>TRBV28|many|TRBJ2-1|13|.
CASTTGLYNEQFF
TGTGCCAGCACTACAGGGCTATACAATGAGCAGTTCTTC
>TRBV6-2/TRBV6-3|.|TRBJ2-1|17|TRBD2
CASSYSIFWEGQDEQFF
TGTGCCAGCAGTTACTCGATATTTTGGGAGGGCCAGGATGAGCAGTTCTTC
>TRBV30|many|TRBJ2-5|10|.
CAWKMETQYF
TGTGCCTGGAAGATGGAGACCCAGTACTTC
>TRBV29-1|few|TRBJ1-1|13|.
CSAKKGQNTEAFF
TGCAGCGCTAAGAAGGGCCAGAACACTGAAGCTTTCTTT
>TRBV5-1|.|TRBJ2-7|13|.
CASSRAPAGEQYF
TGCGCCAGCAGCCGAGCGCCGGCGGGGGAGCAGTACTTC
>TRBV19|few|TRBJ1-2|16|TRBD1
CASRTGTERNNYGYTF
TGTGCCAGTAGAACCGGGACAGAACGGAACAACTATGGCTACACCTTC
>TRBV7-8|many|TRBJ1-2|13|.
CASSLEGFGGYTF
TGTGCCAGCAGCTTAGAGGGTTTTGGTGGCTACACCTTC
>TRBV29-1|many|TRBJ2-5|14|TRBD2
CSVGLGASGQTQYF
TGCAGCGTTGGGCTCGGGGCTAGCGGGCAGACCCAGTACTTC
>TRBV12-3/TRBV12-4|many|TRBJ1-3|15|.
CASSLGDISGNTIYF
TGTGCCAGCAGTTTAGGGGACATCTCTGGAAACACCATATATTTT
>TRBV6-1|.|TRBJ1-5|13|TRBD1
CASRAGGSEPQHF
TGTGCCAGCAGAGCAGGGGGCAGTGAGCCCCAGCATTTT
>TRBV6-1|few|TRBJ2-3|15|.
CASSERRGQTDTQYF
TGTGCCAGCAGTGAAAGGAGGGGGCAAACAGATACGCAGTATTTT
>TRBV7-6|few|TRBJ2-5|13|.
CASSLVTRETQYF
TGTGCCAGCAGCTTAGTGACGAGGGAGACCCAGTACTTC
>TRBV6-1|.|TRBJ2-7|15|TRBD1
CASSRGQDSSYEQYF
TGTGCCAGCAGCCGGGGACAGGACAGCTCCTACGAGCAGTACTTC
>TRBV19|.|TRBJ2-4|16|TRBD2
CASSMGQGTGLAGGLF
TGTGCCAGTAGCATGGGACAGGGGACCGGACTAGCGGGAGGGCTCTTC
>TRBV15|many|TRBJ2-7|16|.
CATSRVGGGLDSEQYF
TGTGCCACCAGCAGAGTAGGGGGAGGTCTAGACAGCGAGCAGTACTTC
>TRBV19|few|TRBJ2-7|15|.
CASSSGAQPTYEQYF
TGTGCCAGTAGTTCTGGGGCTCAACCTACCTACGAGCAGTACTTC
>TRBV4-3|few|TRBJ2-2|18|.
CASSQEVYAGMNTGELFF
TGCGCCAGCAGCCAAGAAGTCTACGCAGGGATGAACACCGGGGAGCTGTTTTTT
>TRBV20-1|.|TRBJ1-6|10|.
CSAGFTPLHF
TGCAGTGCTGGGTTTACGCCCCTCCACTTT
>TRBV7-2|many|TRBJ1-6|15|.
CASSLAGQNNSPLHF
TGTGCCAGCAGCTTAGCCGGCCAGAATAATTCACCCCTCCACTTT
>TRBV27|many|TRBJ1-1|15|.
CASSLEGRRLSEAFF
TGTGCCAGCAGTTTAGAGGGGAGGAGGCTATCTGAAGCTTTCTTT
>TRBV28|.|TRBJ2-3|16|.
CASTPNRAQLTDTQYF
TGTGCCAGCACCCCGAACAGGGCCCAGCTCACAGATACGCAGTATTTT
>TRBV4-1|few|TRBJ2-6|16|.
CASSQIGQSGANVLTF
TGTGCCAGCAGCCAAATAGGACAGTCTGGGGCCAACGTCCTGACTTTC
>TRBV11-2|few|TRBJ2-1|10|.
CASSLIEQFF
TGTGCCAGCAGTTTAATAGAGCAGTTCTTC
>TRBV3-1|many|TRBJ1-2|14|.
CASSHGWISYGYTF
TGTGCCAGCAGCCATGGCTGGATATCTTATGGCTACACCTTC
>TRBV4-3|few|TRBJ2-5|15|.
CASSQAGTEGETQYF
TGCGCCAGCAGCCAGGCGGGGACAGAGGGAGAGACCCAGTACTTC
>TRBV20-1|few|TRBJ1-1|12|.
CSAKNLYTEAFF
TGCAGTGCCAAGAACTTATACACTGAAGCTTTCTTT
>TRBV6-1|many|TRBJ1-1|14|.
CASTSPGWNTEAFF
TGTGCCAGCACCTCCCCAGGCTGGAACACTGAAGCTTTCTTT
>TRBV15|many|TRBJ1-5|16|.
CATEAGAFGHNQPQHF
TGTGCCACCGAAGCAGGGGCCTTCGGCCACAATCAGCCCCAGCATTTT
>TRBV30|.|TRBJ2-7|13|.
CAWSAGTAIEQYF
TGTGCCTGGAGTGCCGGGACTGCAATCGAGCAGTACTTC
>TRBV28|many|TRBJ2-7|13|TRBD2
CASTIGGGYEQYF
TGTGCCAGCACCATTGGGGGGGGCTACGAGCAGTACTTC
>TRBV18|.|TRBJ1-2|15|TRBD1
CASSPEDRATYGYTF
TGTGCCAGCTCACCAGAGGACAGGGCGACCTATGGCTACACCTTC
>TRBV3-2|few|TRBJ1-5|13|.
CASSQDSDQPQHF
TGTGCCAGCAGCCAAGATTCAGATCAGCCCCAGCATTTT
>TRBV19|few|TRBJ2-1|15|.
CASSDGQSSYNEQFF
TGTGCCAGTAGCGATGGACAGAGCTCCTACAATGAGCAGTTCTTC
>TRBV20-1|many|TRBJ2-7|12|.
CSARGDSYEQYF
TGCAGTGCTAGAGGGGACTCTTACGAGCAGTACTTC
>TRBV28|many|TRBJ1-1|12|.
CASSLSAEEAFF
TGTGCCAGCAGTTTATCGGCCGAAGAAGCTTTCTTT
>TRBV10-3|.|TRBJ2-7|12|.
CATTGPTYEQYF
TGTGCCACAACGGGCCCGACCTACGAGCAGTACTTC
>TRBV7-8|many|TRBJ2-7|14|TRBD2
CASSHDKGGSEQYF
TGTGCCAGCAGCCACGACAAGGGCGGGAGCGAGCAGTACTTC
>TRBV28|many|TRBJ2-5|16|TRBD2
CASSLRSSGSRETQYF
TGTGCCAGCAGTTTAAGGTCCAGCGGGAGTCGAGAGACCCAGTACTTC
>TRBV7-9|many|TRBJ2-7|15|TRBD2
CASSLDTGGALEQYF
TGTGCCAGCAGCTTAGATACGGGAGGGGCCCTCGAACAGTACTTC
>TRBV30|.|TRBJ1-5|15|.
CAWSRGGGSNQPQHF
TGTGCCTGGAGTCGCGGGGGCGGCAGCAATCAGCCCCAGCATTTT